These 16 T cell receptor beta chains share one sample of origin, sequenced in a study of blood T cells in healthy people across ages. The use of a sample-barcoded 5' primer and a J-beta primer mix characterized a second PCR of roughly 6 to 12 cycles. One entry per CDR3 protein results from TCRdb running MiXCR on the 5' RACE reads. The table records approximately 800,000 distinct CDR3 sequences, 20% to 25% of them present only once. This sample also appeared in a second study, on T cells of mothers and their children.

The sample taken for sequencing was blood. The receptors were gathered from a boy between 5 and 17 years old in good health.

This rearrangement joins TRBV7-2 to TRBJ2-3; 9 bases align to TRBD2. The ends lost 5 bases at V and 3 bases at J; junction bases unmatched: 9. The length of the CDR3 is 16 residues. Per germline, CDR1 SGHTA and CDR2 FQGNSA. The CDR3 sequence is CASSPGTSLGTDTQYF. As DNA, the CDR3 is TGTGCCAGCAGCCCCGGGACTAGCTTAGGTACAGATACGCAGTATTTT.

The table lists this clonotype with a few counts. The CDR3, as DNA: TGTGCCAGCAGCTCACTAGCGGGGGGGCCGTTGGACATTCAGTACTTC. This translates into CASSSLAGGPLDIQYF. The V and J genes are TRBV7-8 and TRBJ2-4; 13 nucleotides line up with TRBD2. Germline trimming cut 4 bases from V and 8 bases from J; bases unmatched to any gene: 8. Germline loops: CDR1 SGHVS, CDR2 FQNEAQ. The CDR3 covers 16 residues.

This clonotype showed up just a few times. The chain is built from TRBV28 and TRBJ2-5, with 9 bases aligning to TRBD1. Germline-derived CDR1 and CDR2 are MDHEN and SYDVKM. The CDR3 sequence is 17 residues long. Losses at the gene ends were 6 bases for V and 2 bases for J; bases not matched to a gene: 13. This CDR3 is CASRSTTGGLGQETQYF. Here the CDR3 DNA reads TGTGCCAGCAGGTCCACCACAGGGGGCCTCGGGCAAGAGACCCAGTACTTC.

The chain joins TRBV10-3 to TRBJ2-4; tentative D call: TRBD2 (5 bases). There are 16 residues in the CDR3. Germline values: CDR1 ENHRY, CDR2 SYGVKD. CDR3 DNA: TGTGCTCTCATCAAGGCATTAGGACTAGCCAAAAACATTCAGTACTTC. Translating it yields CALIKALGLAKNIQYF.

This CDR3 reads CASSWLAGTRDEQYF. CDR3 coding DNA: TGTGCCAGCAGCTGGCTGGCCGGGACCAGGGACGAGCAGTACTTC. The chain links TRBV27 to TRBJ2-7; perhaps D is TRBD1 or TRBD2 (5 bases each). This CDR3 has 15 residues. Trimming cost V 6 bases and J 5 bases, with 20 bases left between them. Germline CDR1 and CDR2: MNHEY and SMNVEV (reference sequence).

This clonotype showed up just once. J is TRBJ2-5 and V is TRBV27; D is uncertain. Trimming left V 2 bases short and J 2 bases short, with 15 bases between. Germline CDR1 is MNHEY and CDR2 is SMNVEV (reference sequence). The CDR3 sequence is 16 residues long. CDR3 loop: CASSLMGPTPQETQYF. For the CDR3, the DNA is TGTGCCAGCAGTTTAATGGGCCCGACACCACAAGAGACCCAGTACTTC.

This clonotype was observed many times. The chain couples TRBV28 to TRBJ2-7; a possible D gene is TRBD1 (5 bases). Trimming cost V 5 bases and J 2 bases, with 7 bases left between them. This CDR3 contains 12 residues. Germline CDR1 and CDR2: MDHEN and SYDVKM. CDR3 amino acids: CASSTTAYEQYF. For the CDR3, the DNA is TGTGCCAGCAGTACGACAGCCTACGAGCAGTACTTC. The complete variable domain, with remaining parts taken from reference TRBV28 and TRBJ2-7, reads DVKVTQSSRYLVKRTGEKVFLECVQDMDHENMFWYRQDPGLGLRLIYFSYDVKMKEKGDIPEGYSVSREKKERFSLILESASTNQTSMYLCASSTTAYEQYFGPGTRLTVT.

This clonotype was counted only a few times. V is TRBV24-1 and J is TRBJ1-4; maybe TRBD1 (5 bases). The CDR3 contains 13 residues. The germline V and J ends were trimmed by 7 bases and 5 bases, with 10 bases remaining between them. Germline values: CDR1 KGHDR, CDR2 SFDVKD. CDR3 in DNA: TGTGCCACCAGGGGACGGAACAATGAAAAACTGTTTTTT. As protein: CATRGRNNEKLFF.

This clonotype appeared a few times. The chain carries TRBV19 and TRBJ1-2, with 10 bases aligning to TRBD1. Germline CDR1 reads LNHDA; CDR2 reads SQIVND (reference sequence). The CDR3 is made up of 15 amino acids. V trimming: 3 bases; J trimming: 3 bases; junction bases outside the gene matches: 4. The CDR3 spells CASSMTGGKDYGYTF. The CDR3 coding sequence is TGTGCCAGTAGTATGACAGGGGGCAAGGACTATGGCTACACCTTC.

This clonotype was seen more than once but under ten times. CDR3 amino acids: CASTNAGMGEKLFF. CDR3 DNA sequence: TGTGCCAGTACAAATGCAGGGATGGGGGAAAAACTGTTTTTT. The V and J genes are TRBV28 and TRBJ1-4, with a weak D call TRBD1 (5 bases). There are 14 residues in the CDR3. Germline V lookup: CDR1 MDHEN, CDR2 SYDVKM. Trimming removed 9 bases from V and 8 bases from J, with 19 bases in between.

This clonotype turned up a few times. The V and J genes are TRBV7-6 and TRBJ2-7, with TRBD2 matching over 15 bases. Trimming took 5 bases from V and 2 from J; bases not matched to a gene: 10. The V gene's germline CDR1 is SGHVS and CDR2 FNYEAQ. The CDR3 length is 18 residues. CDR3 in amino acids: CASSAFYGLAGGAYEQYF. The CDR3 DNA reads as TGTGCCAGCAGCGCCTTCTATGGACTAGCGGGGGGGGCCTACGAGCAGTACTTC.

This clonotype was recorded a few times. The rearrangement links TRBV27 to TRBJ1-2; the D gene is possibly TRBD1 (5 bases). V was clipped by 4 bases and J by 3 bases, with 15 bases between them. The V gene's germline CDR1 is MNHEY and CDR2 SMNVEV (reference sequence). The CDR3 is 15 amino acids. The CDR3 is CASSSLEGGDYGYTF. CDR3 bases: TGTGCCAGCAGTTCCCTCGAAGGAGGGGACTATGGCTACACCTTC.

The chain links TRBV4-1 to TRBJ2-5; D gene uncertain. With the DNA end fitting TRBJ2-7 better, the J assignment may be wrong. There are 15 residues in the CDR3. Germline loops: CDR1 MGHRA, CDR2 YSYEKL. The CDR3 DNA reads as TGCGCCAGCAGCCAAGAACGCCGGCAATACGACGAGCAGTACTTC. It encodes CASSQERRQYDEQYF.

There are a few counts of this clonotype. The rearrangement links TRBV7-9 to TRBJ2-3; 9 bases are a match to TRBD2. Germline CDR1 reads SEHNR; CDR2 reads FQNEAQ (reference sequence). Losses at the gene ends were 5 bases for V and 6 bases for J; bases not matched to a gene: 9. CDR3 size: 15 residues. The CDR3 here is CASSSSGSREDTQYF. In DNA form, the CDR3 reads TGTGCCAGCAGCAGTAGCGGGAGTAGGGAGGATACGCAGTATTTT. Looking up the rest from reference TRBV7-9 and TRBJ2-3 gives the full variable domain: DTGVSQNPRHKITKRGQNVTFRCDPISEHNRLYWYRQTLGQGPEFLTYFQNEAQLEKSRLLSDRFSAERPKGSFSTLEIQRTEQGDSAMYLCASSSSGSREDTQYFGPGTRLTVL.

This clonotype has just a few counts. The chain joins TRBV28 to TRBJ1-5; D unresolved. Germline CDR1 reads MDHEN; CDR2 reads SYDVKM. V dropped 3 bases and J dropped 2 bases, with 8 bases sitting between them. The CDR3 consists of 14 residues. The CDR3 is CASSLPTRNQPQHF. The CDR3 DNA is TGTGCCAGCAGTTTGCCCACCCGCAATCAGCCCCAGCATTTT.

In DNA form, the CDR3 reads TGTGCCAGCAGCCTGCTAGCGGGAGGCTCGAAGGTGGAGACCCAGTACTTC. Amino acids: CASSLLAGGSKVETQYF. The V and J genes are TRBV13 and TRBJ2-5; TRBD2 matches at 11 bases. There are 17 residues in the CDR3. Looked up from germline, CDR1 is PRHDT and CDR2 is FYEKMQ (reference sequence). V trimming: 5 bases; J trimming: 5 bases; junction bases outside the gene matches: 13. The whole variable domain, remainder taken from reference TRBV13 and TRBJ2-5, is AAGVIQSPRHLIKEKRETATLKCYPIPRHDTVYWYQQGPGQDPQFLISFYEKMQSDKGSIPDRFSAQQFSDYHSELNMSSLELGDSALYFCASSLLAGGSKVETQYFGPGTRLLVL.